This T cell receptor (beta chain) was found in a study of neurological immune-mediated disorders. Only a few counts were recorded for this clonotype. Its antigen is undetermined. The CDR3 runs to 13 residues. Germline V gene data show CDR1 as KGHSH and CDR2 as LQKENI. The ends were cut back, 3 bases at V and 1 base at J, with 7 bases in the middle. General observations from the study: The highest TCR clonal expansion occurred in HTLV-1-associated myelopathy; multiple sclerosis fell below healthy controls.

TCRdb reanalysed the 5' RACE reads using MiXCR and keeps one entry per CDR3 protein. The sample lists under 75,000 distinct CDR3 sequences; under 3.5% were seen once. The unsorted libraries originated from 2 million PBMCs that had been stored at -80 C. The receptor comes from a woman aged 55-70 years with multiple sclerosis. The chain combines TRBV18 with TRBJ2-7; D unclear. The source material was PBMCs. The CDR3 loop is CASSPRSSYEQYF. CDR3 in DNA: TGTGCCAGCTCACCCCGGTCATCCTACGAGCAGTACTTC.